The entry that follows covers one T cell receptor (beta chain) sequence. Its antigen is not identified. The sample belongs to a study of T cell responses to AZD1222 COVID-19 vaccine. Study details: Second-dose intervals near 4 or 12 weeks were combined. Whole-study findings and limits: Baseline serology detected seropositivity in only a handful of AZD1222 recipients. Donor demographics were predominantly white British with a female majority; clonal diversity may be underestimated. Sampled repertoires all dated from after the peak T cell response.

From germline, CDR1 is MNHEY and CDR2 SVGEGT. V was clipped by 2 bases and J by 3 bases; unmatched bases: 1. The CDR3 loop spans 14 amino acids. The repertoire was sequenced with immunoSEQ multiplex PCR; TCRdb's copy has only in-frame clones and lacks some. The table lists around 50,000 clones, 80% to 90% of them singletons, with more than 8.5% in the top ten. V usage is TRBV6-2 or TRBV6-3 and J usage is TRBJ1-5; 7 nucleotides align to TRBD1. The starting material was peripheral blood, obtained on day 0 of AZD1222 vaccination. The source is an adult in good health. CDR3 bases: TGTGCCAGCAGTTACGGGACAGTCAATCAGCCCCAGCATTTT. Protein product: CASSYGTVNQPQHF.